A selection of T cell receptor beta chains follows, all from one sample in a study of shared clonotypes between healthy human individuals. The protocol was immunoSEQ multiplex PCR, while the TCRdb copy is restricted to in-frame clones and leaves out a portion. The sample includes 85,000 to 100,000 clones, 60% to 75% of them seen just once. Sequencing used memory CD8+ T cells sorted from blood. The receptors shown here come from a man aged 25-45 years in good health. Both conserved end residues are part of each CDR3. A D gene is named only where the DNA matches it firmly. Clone size, where shown, is once, few, many, or a class for clones that have expanded.

>.|TRBJ2-5|.|TRBV5-1
TGCGCCAGCAGCTTCGGATCCTTCGGGGAGACCCAGTACTTC
CASSFGSFGETQYF
>TRBD2|TRBJ2-3|.|TRBV9
TGTGCCAGCAGCGTAGAGCCCAGCGGGATCCCAGATACGCAGTATTTT
CASSVEPSGIPDTQYF
>TRBD1|TRBJ2-2|.|TRBV11-2
TGTGCCAGCAGCCCCAGGGGGTCCCTCGCCGGGGAGCTGTTTTTT
CASSPRGSLAGELFF
>TRBD1|TRBJ1-4|.|TRBV5-6
TGTGCCAGCAGCTTGGCCGGTGGGGGACAGGTAAACGAAAAACTGTTTTTT
CASSLAGGGQVNEKLFF
>.|TRBJ1-1|.|TRBV7-3
TGTGCCAGCAGCTTACTGAACACTGAAGCTTTCTTT
CASSLLNTEAFF
>.|TRBJ2-3|once|TRBV10-2
TGCGCCAGCAGTGAGCTGATCCAGGGCACAGATACGCAGTATTTT
CASSELIQGTDTQYF
>.|TRBJ1-1|once|TRBV28
TGTGCCAGCACCCGTGGCGACGGTGAAGCTTTCTTT
CASTRGDGEAFF
>.|TRBJ2-2|.|TRBV6-4
TGTGCCAGCACACCGGGACAGAACACCGGGGAGCTGTTTTTT
CASTPGQNTGELFF
>.|TRBJ2-3|.|TRBV6-4
TGTGCCAGCATCACAGATACGCAGTATTTT
CASITDTQYF
>.|TRBJ2-1|.|TRBV10-1
TGCGCCAGCAGTGAATTATCCCCGCCCAATGAGCAGTTCTTC
CASSELSPPNEQFF
>.|TRBJ2-2|.|TRBV11-1
TGTGCCAGCAGCTTTGGAGGGGGGTTCGGGGAGCTGTTTTTT
CASSFGGGFGELFF
>.|TRBJ2-3|few|TRBV29-1
TGCAGCGCGTCCGGGACCCACACAGATACGCAGTATTTT
CSASGTHTDTQYF
>.|TRBJ2-3|.|TRBV7-3
TGTGCCAGCAGCTTAACGTGGGGGATCCGGCTCGTTTCAGATACGCAGTATTTT
CASSLTWGIRLVSDTQYF
>TRBD2|TRBJ2-7|.|TRBV28
TGTGCCAGCAGTTTATTGGGACTAGTCTACGAGCAGTACTTC
CASSLLGLVYEQYF